The 25 T cell receptor beta chains reported below all come from one sample, sequenced in a study of T cell changes during pregnancy in multiple sclerosis. Sequencing was performed with immunoSEQ multiplex PCR; in TCRdb, only in-frame clones are kept and a portion is missing. This sample has approximately 90,000 clones, with about nine tenths found just once. This material consisted of peripheral blood, taken after pregnancy. The receptors here all came from a female donor in good health, enrolled as a control in a pregnancy study.

This clone was observed a single time. Additional DNA sequences in this sample encode the identical CDR3. The rearrangement links TRBV27 to TRBJ1-1; possible D gene TRBD1, 5 bases. CDR3 length: 13 amino acids. V shed 0 bases and J shed 5 bases, with 7 bases lying between them. CDR1 is MNHEY, CDR2 SMNVEV, per germline (reference sequence). In DNA form, the CDR3 reads TGTGCCAGCAGTTTATCCGGGGGGACTGAAGCTTTCTTT. The encoded protein is CASSLSGGTEAFF.

The chain recombines TRBV5-4 with TRBJ2-1; 8 bases fit TRBD1. The V segment lost 4 bases and the J segment 0 bases; nucleotides outside the gene matches: 3. Germline lookup yields CDR1 SGHNT and CDR2 YYREEE (reference sequence). The CDR3 is 15 residues long. CDR3 coding DNA: TGTGCCAGCAGCGGACAGGGCTTCTCCTACAATGAGCAGTTCTTC. Its translation is CASSGQGFSYNEQFF. Full variable domain (outside the CDR3, taken from reference TRBV5-4 and TRBJ2-1): ETGVTQSPTHLIKTRGQQVTLRCSSQSGHNTVSWYQQALGQGPQFIFQYYREEENGRGNFPPRFSGLQFPNYSSELNVNALELDDSALYLCASSGQGFSYNEQFFGPGTRLTVL.

The chain joins TRBV5-4 to TRBJ2-7; a possible D gene is TRBD2 (6 bases). Deletions cut 3 bases from V and 2 bases from J, with 15 bases between. CDR1 is SGHNT, CDR2 YYREEE, per germline (reference sequence). This CDR3 contains 15 residues. The CDR3 nucleotides read TGTGCCAGCAGCTCCAGCGGGTTCTCGGCCTACGAGCAGTACTTC. Its protein product is CASSSSGFSAYEQYF.

V and J are TRBV5-4 and TRBJ1-2; 8 bases map to TRBD1. This CDR3 spans 17 amino acids. The germline V gene has CDR1 SGHNT and CDR2 YYREEE (reference sequence). After removal of 2 bases from V and 0 bases from J, the junction contained 9 bases not matched to a gene. The CDR3 protein is CASSLTGGGITNYGYTF. The CDR3 bases are TGTGCCAGCAGCTTAACAGGGGGAGGAATCACTAACTATGGCTACACCTTC.

The chain recombines TRBV5-4 with TRBJ2-1; 7 bases line up with TRBD2. Trimming at V came to 4 bases and at J to 1 base, leaving 5 bases not matched to a gene. The CDR3 covers 15 residues. Looked up from germline, CDR1 is SGHNT and CDR2 is YYREEE (reference sequence). Here the CDR3 DNA reads TGTGCCAGCAGCCCCCGGCGGGGGTCCTACAATGAGCAGTTCTTC. It specifies CASSPRRGSYNEQFF.

The V and J genes are TRBV7-3 and TRBJ1-2, with D perhaps matching TRBD1 (6 bases). CDR1 and CDR2 (germline): SGHTA, FQGTGA. Trimming pared 5 bases from V and 4 bases from J, leaving 14 bases between. The CDR3 loop spans 14 amino acids. CDR3 bases: TGTGCCAGCAGCCCAGGGGACACACTCTATGGCTACACCTTC. It encodes CASSPGDTLYGYTF.

The gene calls are TRBV7-2 and TRBJ2-1; possible D gene TRBD1, 7 bases. Trimming pared 3 bases from V and 3 bases from J, leaving 21 bases between. The germline V gene encodes CDR1 SGHTA and CDR2 FQGNSA. The CDR3 length is 18 residues. The CDR3 DNA reads as TGTGCCAGCAGCTTTAGAGGAGTTTTGCAGGGGGGCTACAATGAGCAGTTCTTC. Its translation: CASSFRGVLQGGYNEQFF.

This chain joins TRBV7-2 and TRBJ1-2; 11 positions match TRBD1. CDR1 SGHTA and CDR2 FQGNSA come from the germline V gene. J was trimmed by 6 bases and V by 0 bases; bases with no gene match: 3. This CDR3 comprises 15 residues. In DNA form, the CDR3 reads TGTGCCAGCAGCTTAGCGGGGACAGGGGGAAATGGCTACACCTTC. Translation: CASSLAGTGGNGYTF.

This chain links TRBV7-6 with TRBJ2-1; 8 bases are a match to TRBD2. Germline loops: CDR1 SGHVS, CDR2 FNYEAQ. J lost 6 bases, V lost 5 bases, and 6 bases had no gene match. This CDR3 spans 14 amino acids. CDR3 region: CASSPGGVGNEQFF. The CDR3 DNA follows: TGTGCCAGCAGCCCCGGGGGGGTGGGCAATGAGCAGTTCTTC.

The chain carries TRBV7-6 and TRBJ2-5; TRBD1 might be the D (6 bases). The J call is in doubt because the DNA end fits TRBJ2-7 better. CDR3 length: 13 amino acids. Germline CDR1 and CDR2: SGHVS and FNYEAQ. CDR3: CASSYQDSYEQYF. CDR3 nucleotide sequence: TGTGCCAGCAGCTACCAGGACAGCTACGAGCAGTACTTC.

The CDR3 loop is CASSLIGGAPLHF. CDR3 coding DNA: TGTGCCAGCAGCTTAATTGGAGGGGCACCCCTCCACTTT. The chain employs TRBV7-3 and TRBJ1-6, with a possible D match to TRBD1 (5 bases). V was trimmed by 1 base and J by 11 bases, leaving 9 bases between them. The CDR3 has 13 residues. Germline V gene sequence: CDR1 SGHTA, CDR2 FQGTGA.

The V and J genes are TRBV29-1 and TRBJ1-4; 9 bases fit TRBD1. The V gene end was trimmed by 5 bases and the J gene end by 3 bases; junction bases not matched to a gene: 10. Germline CDR1 SQVTM, CDR2 ANQGSEA. The CDR3 totals 16 residues. In DNA, the CDR3 is TGCAGCGTTTCTAGATCCGACAGGGGGGCTAATGAAAAACTGTTTTTT. As protein: CSVSRSDRGANEKLFF.

The chain carries TRBV27 and TRBJ2-1; 7 bases fit TRBD1. CDR3 size: 14 residues. The germline gives CDR1 MNHEY, CDR2 SMNVEV (reference sequence). V lost 2 bases, J lost 15 bases, and 13 bases stayed unmatched. CDR3 region: CASSLPGTDFIPFF. CDR3 in DNA: TGTGCCAGCAGTTTACCCGGGACAGATTTTATCCCGTTCTTC.

The chain links TRBV25-1 to TRBJ1-1; 8 bases line up with TRBD1. The CDR3 runs to 12 residues. Germline V gives CDR1 MGHDK, CDR2 SYGVNS. V lost 5 bases, J lost 7 bases, and 3 bases stayed unmatched. DNA of the CDR3: TGTGCCAGCAGTAGAGGACAGGGTGAAGCTTTCTTT. Residues: CASSRGQGEAFF.

The rearrangement links TRBV4-1 to TRBJ2-7; 10 nucleotides match TRBD2. The germline gives CDR1 MGHRA, CDR2 YSYEKL. Trimming cost V 1 base and J 4 bases; bases outside gene matches: 4. The CDR3 runs 15 residues. The CDR3 DNA sequence: TGCGCCAGCAGCCAAGCTTGGACTAGCGGTTACGAGCAGTACTTC. Amino acid sequence: CASSQAWTSGYEQYF.

This rearrangement joins TRBV2 to TRBJ1-5; 7 positions match TRBD1. CDR1 and CDR2 from the germline V gene are SNHLY and FYNNEI. The CDR3 is 14 amino acids. V gave up 6 bases and J gave up 6 bases; unmatched junction bases: 8. CDR3 sequence (DNA): TGTGCCAGCAGACCACAGGGGCAGGGTCAGCCCCAGCATTTT. Protein: CASRPQGQGQPQHF.

CDR3 loop: CASNLQGNQPQHF. CDR3 sequence (DNA): TGTGCCAGCAACTTACAGGGGAATCAGCCCCAGCATTTT. The rearrangement joins TRBV6-6 to TRBJ1-5; 7 bases map to TRBD1. This CDR3 spans 13 amino acids. The germline CDR1 and CDR2 sequences are MNHNY and SVGAGI (reference sequence). Trimming at V came to 7 bases and at J to 4 bases, leaving 4 bases not matched to a gene.

This clone occurred once. The chain carries TRBV2 and TRBJ2-5, with TRBD1 as a possible D gene (6 bases). Between the trimmed V and J ends, which lost 6 bases and 1 base, there was a span of 12 bases. The CDR3 covers 14 residues. Per germline, CDR1 SNHLY and CDR2 FYNNEI. This CDR3 is CASRERQAQETQYF. The CDR3 DNA is TGTGCCAGCAGGGAAAGACAGGCCCAAGAGACCCAGTACTTC.

CDR3 sequence reads: CASSFAGYTEAFF. The DNA for the CDR3 is TGTGCCAGCAGCTTCGCAGGGTACACTGAAGCTTTCTTT. The chain has TRBV5-6 and TRBJ1-1; a weak D match, TRBD1 (5 bases). The CDR3 extends over 13 amino acids. The V and J ends lost 2 bases and 3 bases respectively, with 8 bases between them. Germline CDR1 SGHDT, CDR2 YYEEEE.

This chain connects TRBV14 to TRBJ2-5, with TRBD1 identical over 11 bases. J was trimmed by 6 bases and V by 4 bases; bases with no gene match: 7. This CDR3 has 15 residues. Germline V lookup: CDR1 SGHDN, CDR2 FVKESK. CDR3 protein: CASSLDRGRGQTQYF. For the CDR3, the DNA is TGTGCCAGCAGCCTGGACAGGGGGCGCGGACAGACCCAGTACTTC.

This clone turned up a few times. V is TRBV7-3 and J is TRBJ1-1; D gene uncertain. The CDR3 sequence is 13 residues long. V lost 4 bases and J 1 base, leaving 7 bases between the germline ends. The germline V gene has CDR1 SGHTA and CDR2 FQGTGA. CDR3 nucleotide sequence: TGTGCCAGCAGCTCGACACCGAACACTGAAGCTTTCTTT. Protein sequence: CASSSTPNTEAFF.

The rearrangement joins TRBV9 to TRBJ2-5, with D uncertain. The germline CDR1 and CDR2 sequences are SGDLS and YYNGEE. V was shortened by 3 bases and J by 2 bases, with 11 bases between the two germline ends. This CDR3 has 14 amino acids. The CDR3 DNA sequence: TGTGCCAGCAGCGGTCCAACGGTACAAGAGACCCAGTACTTC. Amino acid sequence: CASSGPTVQETQYF.

This chain links TRBV6-5 with TRBJ2-3; no reliable D call. The ends were cut back, 2 bases at V and 8 bases at J, with 8 bases in the middle. From germline, CDR1 is MNHEY and CDR2 SVGAGI. CDR3 size: 12 residues. The CDR3 nucleotides read TGTGCCAGCAGTTACGACACGACTACGCAGTATTTT. Protein: CASSYDTTTQYF.

Only one count was recorded for this clone. The chain links TRBV10-3 to TRBJ1-5; D perhaps matches TRBD1 (5 bases). This CDR3 spans 14 amino acids. V gave up 2 bases and J gave up 4 bases, with 9 bases separating them. CDR1 ENHRY and CDR2 SYGVKD come from the germline V gene. CDR3 region: CAISETGANQPQHF. CDR3 nucleotide sequence: TGTGCCATCAGTGAGACAGGTGCTAATCAGCCCCAGCATTTT.

The chain has TRBV7-3 and TRBJ2-7; weak D call: TRBD1 (6 bases). The length of the CDR3 is 13 residues. The ends were cut back, 3 bases at V and 9 bases at J, with 15 bases in the middle. Germline CDR1 is SGHTA and CDR2 is FQGTGA. CDR3 in amino acids: CASSLTQGTGQYF. The CDR3 coding sequence is TGTGCCAGCAGCTTGACACAGGGTACGGGGCAGTACTTC.